This T cell receptor (beta chain) comes out of a study of T cell changes during pregnancy in multiple sclerosis. The V and J ends lost 3 bases and 3 bases, in that order; junction bases with no gene match: 8. The CDR3 contains 18 residues. Sequenced by immunoSEQ multiplex PCR; TCRdb stores in-frame clones only, minus some. The repertoire holds 55,000 to 65,000 clones, with roughly 89% as singletons. The chain employs TRBV23-1 and TRBJ2-7, with 16 bases fitting TRBD2. TRBV23-1 is placed among ORFs of uncertain function. This sequence was found in a female donor with multiple sclerosis, enrolled in a pregnancy study. The sample in question was peripheral blood, obtained in the second trimester of pregnancy. The CDR3 loop reads CASSHTQGLAGGRYEQYF. The CDR3 DNA is TGCGCCAGCAGTCATACGCAGGGACTAGCGGGAGGGCGCTACGAGCAGTACTTC.